The 26 T cell receptor beta chains reported below all come from one sample, sequenced in a study of blood T cell repertoires in COVID-19. The assay was immunoSEQ multiplex PCR, and TCRdb's table has in-frame clones only and misses some. The sample lists about 220,000 clones, roughly 80% occurring once. The material sequenced was PBMCs or T cells enriched from blood (not recorded which). The receptors stem from a woman aged 40 to 50 with acute COVID-19.

This chain uses TRBV3-1 (or the pseudogene TRBV3-2) with TRBJ2-3, with 11 nucleotides matching TRBD2. Germline V gives CDR1 LGHDT, CDR2 YNNKEL (reference sequence). The CDR3 contains 17 residues. J lost 2 bases, V lost 4 bases, and 8 bases had no gene match. CDR3 nucleotide sequence: TGTGCCAGCAGCCGCCCTAGCGGGGGGCTCCTCACAGATACGCAGTATTTT. Its translation is CASSRPSGGLLTDTQYF.

The sample holds one count of this clone. The chain carries TRBV7-9 and TRBJ1-5; TRBD1 is a possible D gene (5 bases). V lost 7 bases and J 3 bases, leaving 19 bases between the germline ends. The CDR3 totals 16 residues. CDR1 and CDR2 (germline): SEHNR, FQNEAQ (reference sequence). The CDR3 reads CASTPGGGDYNQPQHF. CDR3 nucleotide sequence: TGTGCCAGCACCCCCGGGGGAGGCGATTACAATCAGCCCCAGCATTTT.

The chain joins TRBV7-2 to TRBJ2-5; weak D call: TRBD1 (6 bases). CDR3 length: 17 amino acids. The V end lost 4 bases, the J end lost 3 bases, and 21 bases lay between the germline ends. Germline V gene sequence: CDR1 SGHTA, CDR2 FQGNSA. The CDR3 here is CASSSVWTAPIKETQYF. CDR3 nucleotides: TGTGCCAGCAGCTCCGTTTGGACAGCGCCTATTAAAGAGACCCAGTACTTC. The full variable domain, its missing parts supplied by reference TRBV7-2 and TRBJ2-5, is GAGVSQSPSNKVTEKGKDVELRCDPISGHTALYWYRQSLGQGLEFLIYFQGNSAPDKSGLPSDRFSAERTGGSVSTLTIQRTQQEDSAVYLCASSSVWTAPIKETQYFGPGTRLLVL.

The chain carries TRBV3-1 (or the pseudogene TRBV3-2) and TRBJ1-1; the D gene is possibly TRBD1 (5 bases). The CDR3 runs 14 residues. Germline-derived CDR1 and CDR2 are LGHDT and YNNKEL (reference sequence). Trimming pared 1 base from V and 3 bases from J, leaving 9 bases between. CDR3: CASSQVQGDTEAFF. The CDR3 DNA sequence: TGTGCCAGCAGCCAAGTTCAAGGGGACACTGAAGCTTTCTTT.

The V and J genes are TRBV24-1 and TRBJ2-1, with TRBD1 matching 9 bases. CDR1 KGHDR and CDR2 SFDVKD come from the germline V gene. V trimming: 1 base; J trimming: 3 bases; junction bases outside the gene matches: 3. CDR3 length equals 16 residues. DNA of the CDR3: TGTGCCACCAGTGATTTTGGGACAGGGTTCTACAATGAGCAGTTCTTC. It translates to CATSDFGTGFYNEQFF.

The V call is TRBV7-9, the J call TRBJ2-1; D possibly corresponds to TRBD1 (5 bases). In germline, CDR1 is SEHNR, CDR2 FQNEAQ (reference sequence). V lost 1 base and J 6 bases, leaving 10 bases between the germline ends. The CDR3 is 14 residues long. For the CDR3, the DNA is TGTGCCAGCAGCTTAGTCGGCAGGGCCAATGAGCAGTTCTTC. Translation gives CASSLVGRANEQFF.

This clone was detected a few times. The chain couples TRBV5-6 to TRBJ1-2; no clear D gene. V was pared by 0 bases and J by 8 bases, with 8 bases between. The CDR3 extends over 12 amino acids. Germline CDR1 SGHDT, CDR2 YYEEEE. The CDR3 DNA sequence: TGTGCCAGCAGCTTGGATTGGCGGGGCTACACCTTC. Protein product: CASSLDWRGYTF.

The rearrangement joins TRBV11-2 to TRBJ2-3; 12 bases agree with TRBD2. The V and J ends lost 3 bases and 5 bases, in that order; junction bases with no gene match: 15. Germline lookup yields CDR1 SGHAT and CDR2 FQNNGV. The length of the CDR3 is 19 residues. This chain's CDR3 is CASSLFVTSGSGARDTQYF. The DNA for the CDR3 is TGTGCCAGCAGCTTGTTCGTGACTAGCGGGAGTGGGGCACGAGATACGCAGTATTTT.

The rearrangement joins TRBV5-4 to TRBJ2-2, with a possible D match to TRBD1 (5 bases). The V gene lost 3 bases and the J gene lost 5 bases, with 11 bases spanning the gap. CDR3 length equals 14 residues. CDR1 and CDR2 (germline): SGHNT, YYREEE (reference sequence). CDR3 sequence (DNA): TGTGCCAGCAGCTCCGACAGCCGGACCGGGGAGCTGTTTTTT. It is translated as CASSSDSRTGELFF.

Details on this clone: This may arise from a read error, as a much more abundant clone is one base away. This sequence joins TRBV7-7 and TRBJ2-7; TRBD1 matches 7 bases. Germline trimming cut 1 base from V and 0 bases from J; bases unmatched to any gene: 3. The CDR3 consists of 15 residues. Germline V CDR1 and CDR2: SSHAT, FNYEAQ (reference sequence). As DNA, the CDR3 is TGTGCCAGCAGCTTAGAGGCAGGGGGCTCCTACGAGCAGTACTTC. Its translation: CASSLEAGGSYEQYF.

This sequence joins TRBV7-9 and TRBJ1-1; 7 positions match TRBD1. The CDR3 has 12 amino acids. The germline CDR1 and CDR2 sequences are SEHNR and FQNEAQ (reference sequence). The trim removed 6 bases at V and 7 bases at J, leaving 5 bases unmatched. CDR3 nucleotide sequence: TGTGCCAGCAGATACCCAGGGGGTGAAGCTTTCTTT. Protein product: CASRYPGGEAFF.

This chain links TRBV27 with TRBJ2-1; 8 bases are a match to TRBD2. The J segment lost 2 bases and the V segment lost 6 bases, leaving 6 bases of the junction unmatched. The CDR3 covers 15 residues. CDR1 is MNHEY and CDR2 is SMNVEV in the germline V gene (reference sequence). CDR3 sequence: CASRGPGGPYNEQFF. CDR3 nucleotide sequence: TGTGCCAGCAGGGGACCGGGGGGGCCCTACAATGAGCAGTTCTTC.

V gene TRBV28 combines with J gene TRBJ1-5; D might be TRBD1 (5 bases). Germline values: CDR1 MDHEN, CDR2 SYDVKM. The CDR3 consists of 17 residues. Trimming took off 7 bases at V and 5 bases at J, with 24 bases between the two ends. CDR3 loop: CASTKGVLRQIDQPQHF. CDR3 nucleotides: TGTGCCAGCACCAAAGGGGTTTTGAGACAGATCGATCAGCCCCAGCATTTT.

The rearrangement joins TRBV12-3 or TRBV12-4 to TRBJ2-7; perhaps TRBD1 as D (5 bases). V was clipped by 3 bases and J by 5 bases, with 11 bases between them. This CDR3 has 13 residues. The DNA for the CDR3 is TGTGCCAGCAGTTTGCAGGGTGCCAACGAGCAGTACTTC. Translated: CASSLQGANEQYF.

This sequence joins TRBV9 and TRBJ1-1, with a tentative D call TRBD1 (6 bases). Germline loops: CDR1 SGDLS, CDR2 YYNGEE. The V end was cut by 5 bases, the J end by 1 base, with 12 bases between. The CDR3 is 14 residues long. The CDR3 here is CASSNLGQNTEAFF. The CDR3 DNA is TGTGCCAGCAGTAACCTGGGACAGAACACTGAAGCTTTCTTT.

This chain connects TRBV19 to TRBJ2-6, with D maybe TRBD1 (6 bases). There are 16 residues in the CDR3. V dropped 8 bases and J dropped 4 bases, with 18 bases sitting between them. The germline V gene has CDR1 LNHDA and CDR2 SQIVND (reference sequence). This CDR3 reads CASQVGRGSGANVLTF. The CDR3 DNA follows: TGTGCCAGTCAAGTGGGTAGGGGGTCCGGGGCCAACGTCCTGACTTTC.

V is TRBV5-5 and J is TRBJ1-5; a weak D match, TRBD1 (6 bases). This CDR3 is 16 amino acids long. Germline V lookup: CDR1 SGHKS, CDR2 YYEKEE (reference sequence). V gave up 3 bases and J gave up 3 bases, with 16 bases separating them. CDR3 in amino acids: CASSSGKGDINQPQHF. The CDR3 nucleotides are TGTGCCAGCAGCTCCGGAAAGGGGGATATCAATCAGCCCCAGCATTTT.

This clone was detected only once. The V gene is TRBV7-2, the J gene TRBJ2-1, with 9 bases aligning to TRBD2. The CDR3 length is 15 residues. J gave up 4 bases and V 2 bases, and 3 bases lay outside the gene matches. Germline CDR1 reads SGHTA; CDR2 reads FQGNSA. The CDR3 loop reads CASSLSGGNYNEQFF. The CDR3 DNA sequence: TGTGCCAGCAGCTTAAGCGGGGGGAATTACAATGAGCAGTTCTTC. Full variable domain (remainder filled in from reference TRBV7-2 and TRBJ2-1): GAGVSQSPSNKVTEKGKDVELRCDPISGHTALYWYRQSLGQGLEFLIYFQGNSAPDKSGLPSDRFSAERTGGSVSTLTIQRTQQEDSAVYLCASSLSGGNYNEQFFGPGTRLTVL.

The chain is built from TRBV27 and TRBJ1-6; D may be TRBD1 (6 bases). The V gene lost 4 bases and the J gene lost 3 bases, with 22 bases spanning the gap. The CDR3 is 19 residues long. Germline values: CDR1 MNHEY, CDR2 SMNVEV (reference sequence). CDR3 in amino acids: CASSSLFDRYRDYNSPLHF. DNA for the CDR3: TGTGCCAGCAGTTCCCTGTTTGACCGATACAGGGACTATAATTCACCCCTCCACTTT.

The chain links TRBV3-1 (or the pseudogene TRBV3-2) to TRBJ1-2, with D possibly matching TRBD1 (5 bases). Germline V gene lookup returns CDR1 LGHDT and CDR2 YNNKEL (reference sequence). V was cut by 3 bases and J by 2 bases, with 7 bases left in between. This CDR3 region has 13 residues. In DNA form, the CDR3 reads TGTGCCAGCAGCCAGGGGCCAAACTATGGCTACACCTTC. This codes for CASSQGPNYGYTF.

The V and J genes are TRBV5-1 and TRBJ1-1; D is unresolved. Deletions cut 3 bases from V and 4 bases from J, with 13 bases between. The CDR3 has 14 amino acids. Per the germline V gene, CDR1 is SGHRS and CDR2 is YFSETQ. The CDR3 spells CASSSAPPVTEAFF. The CDR3 DNA follows: TGCGCCAGCAGCTCCGCTCCACCAGTCACTGAAGCTTTCTTT.

The table lists this clone with a count of one. The chain has TRBV6-4 and TRBJ2-1; the match to TRBD2 covers 9 bases. The V gene end was trimmed by 3 bases and the J gene end by 2 bases; junction bases not matched to a gene: 11. From germline, CDR1 is MRHNA and CDR2 SNTAGT. The CDR3 consists of 18 residues. Here the CDR3 DNA reads TGTGCCAGCAGTGATAGTTTCCCAGCGGGAGGCACCTACAATGAGCAGTTCTTC. This gives the protein CASSDSFPAGGTYNEQFF.

V is TRBV4-1 and J is TRBJ2-3; D not certain. Germline CDR1 MGHRA, CDR2 YSYEKL. The CDR3 runs 15 residues. The germline V and J ends were trimmed by 4 bases and 0 bases, with 11 bases remaining between them. The CDR3 DNA is TGCGCCAGCAGCCTTACAGCCTCTAGCACAGATACGCAGTATTTT. Translating gives CASSLTASSTDTQYF.

The chain couples TRBV4-1 to TRBJ1-5; maybe TRBD1 (6 bases). This CDR3 contains 20 residues. Trimming cost V 2 bases and J 4 bases, with 27 bases left between them. Germline values: CDR1 MGHRA, CDR2 YSYEKL. The DNA for the CDR3 is TGCGCCAGCAGCCAACAACCTTATCAGGGGAAGGGTTTCCCGAATCAGCCCCAGCATTTT. This encodes CASSQQPYQGKGFPNQPQHF.

DNA of the CDR3: TGTGCCAGCAGCTTTAACTACGAGCAGTACTTC. It encodes CASSFNYEQYF. The chain carries TRBV27 and TRBJ2-7, with D uncertain. CDR3 size: 11 residues. Trimming pared 6 bases from V and 3 bases from J, leaving 6 bases between. The germline CDR1 and CDR2 sequences are MNHEY and SMNVEV (reference sequence).

The chain combines TRBV24-1 with TRBJ2-2, with 11 nucleotides matching TRBD1. CDR1 and CDR2 (germline): KGHDR, SFDVKD. J was trimmed by 6 bases and V by 2 bases; bases with no gene match: 4. The CDR3 runs to 16 residues. In nucleotides, the CDR3 is TGTGCCACCAGTGATTCGGACAGGGGGCGGCCCGGGGAGCTGTTTTTT. Its protein product is CATSDSDRGRPGELFF.